These 19 T cell receptor beta chains came from one sample sequenced in a study of molecular identifiers for immune sequencing clone quantification. MiXCR was run by TCRdb on the PCR reads, yielding one entry per CDR3 protein. The data show approximately 500,000 distinct CDR3 sequences, about a quarter seen once. Sequenced sample: naive CD8+ T cells from blood, with Jurkat cell RNA spiked in. Subset defined: FACS-sorted CD8+CD4-CCR7+CD45RA+ naive T cells. The receptors stem from a human donor in good health. Some libraries in this study had Jurkat cell RNA spiked in.

The sample holds one count of this clonotype. Compared with germline, one end of the junction differs, possibly owing to a read error. The chain combines TRBV7-6 with TRBJ2-2; 15 bases align to TRBD2. The CDR3 is made up of 20 amino acids. Per the germline V gene, CDR1 is SGHVS and CDR2 is FNYEAQ. CDR3 bases: TGTGCCAGCAGCCCACTTCCGGGACTAGCGGGAGGAGAGAACACCGGGGAGCCGTTTTTT. Encoded protein: CASSPLPGLAGGENTGEPFF.

The chain has TRBV5-1 and TRBJ2-1; 9 bases align to TRBD2. The CDR3 length is 13 residues. Trimming removed 9 bases from V and 8 bases from J; junction bases left unmatched: 9. The germline V gene has CDR1 SGHRS and CDR2 YFSETQ. The CDR3 is CATGAGGPDEQFF. Here the CDR3 DNA reads TGCGCCACCGGGGCGGGGGGGCCGGATGAGCAGTTCTTC.

This clonotype was seen only a few times. The chain uses TRBV12-3 or TRBV12-4 and TRBJ2-7, with D unresolved. The CDR3 extends over 13 amino acids. Between the trimmed V and J ends, which lost 6 bases and 0 bases, there was a span of 9 bases. CDR3 residues: CASRPGTSYEQYF. In DNA, the CDR3 is TGTGCCAGCAGGCCAGGCACCTCCTACGAGCAGTACTTC.

This clonotype was seen many times. V is TRBV28 and J is TRBJ2-2; D gene unclear. This CDR3 region has 13 residues. The V end lost 5 bases, the J end lost 7 bases, and 11 bases lay between the germline ends. The germline gives CDR1 MDHEN, CDR2 SYDVKM. Here the CDR3 reads CASSPRTSGELFF. In DNA form, the CDR3 reads TGTGCCAGCAGTCCGCGGACGAGCGGGGAGCTGTTTTTT.

V and J are TRBV5-6 and TRBJ2-7; TRBD1 aligns across 7 bases. With V trimmed by 2 bases and J by 5 bases, 4 bases remained unmatched. The V gene's germline CDR1 is SGHDT and CDR2 YYEEEE. CDR3 length equals 13 residues. The CDR3 region has the DNA TGTGCCAGCAGCTTTGCAACAGGGGACGAGCAGTACTTC. Protein: CASSFATGDEQYF.

This clonotype has a handful of counts. The V and J genes are TRBV28 and TRBJ2-1; 8 nucleotides match TRBD1. The CDR3 totals 16 residues. V dropped 6 bases and J dropped 7; count of bases not matched to a gene: 14. From germline, CDR1 is MDHEN and CDR2 SYDVKM. CDR3 residues: CASRAAGQGGGNEQFF. For the CDR3, the DNA is TGTGCCAGCAGAGCTGCCGGACAGGGAGGTGGTAATGAGCAGTTCTTC.

This clonotype was picked up many times. The V call is TRBV6-6, the J call TRBJ2-7; D is ambiguous. The CDR3 length is 12 residues. Germline-derived CDR1 and CDR2 are MNHNY and SVGAGI (reference sequence). V dropped 6 bases and J dropped 6 bases, with 12 bases sitting between them. In nucleotides, the CDR3 is TGTGCCAGCAGACATCAGGTCCCCGAGCAGTACTTC. This encodes CASRHQVPEQYF.

This clonotype was counted only a few times. The chain is built from TRBV4-3 and TRBJ2-6; no clear D gene. V was cut by 1 base and J by 0 bases, with 16 bases left in between. Germline assignment: CDR1 LGHNA and CDR2 YSLEER. The CDR3 loop spans 19 amino acids. CDR3 in DNA: TGCGCCAGCAGCCAAGGGGAAATTAGGTTGCGCTCTGGGGCCAACGTCCTGACTTTC. It specifies CASSQGEIRLRSGANVLTF.

This clonotype was recorded a few times. The chain carries TRBV12-3 or TRBV12-4 and TRBJ1-5, with a possible D match to TRBD1 (6 bases). The V end was cut by 6 bases, the J end by 6 bases, with 15 bases between. This CDR3 is built from 14 residues. CDR3 protein: CASSLSGESQPQHF. The DNA for the CDR3 is TGTGCCAGCAGCCTCTCAGGGGAAAGTCAGCCCCAGCATTTT.

This clonotype was counted only a few times. As DNA, the CDR3 is TGTGCCAGCAAGCCCAGCTCCTACGAGCAGTACTTC. It is translated as CASKPSSYEQYF. The chain combines TRBV6-2 or TRBV6-3 with TRBJ2-7, with no clear D. Looked up from germline, CDR1 is MNHEY and CDR2 is SVGEGT. The CDR3 consists of 12 residues. Trimming left V 7 bases short and J 0 bases short, with 7 bases between.

This clonotype was seen more than once but under ten times. The V call is TRBV2, the J call TRBJ1-1, with 8 bases lining up with TRBD1. The V gene end was trimmed by 8 bases and the J gene end by 0 bases; junction bases not matched to a gene: 8. The V gene's germline CDR1 is SNHLY and CDR2 FYNNEI. The length of the CDR3 is 15 residues. In DNA, the CDR3 is TGTGCCAGCGGCTCCAGGGGGCTAGTGAACACTGAAGCTTTCTTT. Amino acid sequence: CASGSRGLVNTEAFF.

This chain joins TRBV2 and TRBJ2-7; 9 bases are a match to TRBD1. This CDR3 comprises 11 residues. Per the germline V gene, CDR1 is SNHLY and CDR2 is FYNNEI. J was trimmed by 5 bases and V by 10 bases; bases with no gene match: 3. The CDR3, as DNA: TGTGCCAAGGGACAGGGCCACGAGCAGTACTTC. Protein product: CAKGQGHEQYF.

The CDR3 spells CASSLGQEATF. CDR3 DNA sequence: TGTGCCAGCAGCTTGGGACAGGAAGCCACCTTC. The rearrangement links TRBV5-4 to TRBJ1-2; possible D gene TRBD1, 6 bases. This CDR3 is built from 11 residues. Deletions cut 0 bases from V and 13 bases from J, with 10 bases between. The germline V gene has CDR1 SGHNT and CDR2 YYREEE (reference sequence).

The rearrangement uses TRBV4-3 and TRBJ2-3; 7 bases align to TRBD2. V was pared by 0 bases and J by 2 bases, with 5 bases of the junction left unmatched. The germline V gene has CDR1 LGHNA and CDR2 YSLEER. The CDR3 runs to 16 residues. CDR3 nucleotides: TGCGCCAGCAGCCAAGATCGGGCGGGGGTCACAGATACGCAGTATTTT. Translated, it gives CASSQDRAGVTDTQYF.

This sequence joins TRBV28 and TRBJ2-5, with 7 bases fitting TRBD2. Germline V gene sequence: CDR1 MDHEN, CDR2 SYDVKM. This CDR3 is 15 amino acids long. The V and J ends lost 6 bases and 5 bases, in that order; junction bases with no gene match: 12. CDR3 loop: CASSRRTRGYETQYF. The CDR3 DNA reads TGTGCCAGCAGCCGACGGACTAGGGGATACGAGACCCAGTACTTC.

As to this clonotype: This may be a read error: a much more frequent sequence differs by one nucleotide. This chain uses TRBV5-8 with TRBJ2-7; no definite D call. The CDR3 contains 11 residues. Looked up from germline, CDR1 is SGHTS and CDR2 is YDEGEE. The CDR3 here is CASCLQYEQYF. CDR3 sequence (DNA): TGTGCCAGCTGCTTGCAGTACGAGCAGTACTTC.

There are many counts of this clonotype. The chain is built from TRBV7-6 and TRBJ2-1; D is possibly TRBD2 (6 bases). V lost 3 bases, J lost 6 bases, and 9 bases lay in between. Per the germline V gene, CDR1 is SGHVS and CDR2 is FNYEAQ. The CDR3 is 13 amino acids. The chain's CDR3 is CASSLLGGNEQFF. The DNA for the CDR3 is TGTGCCAGCAGCTTGTTGGGGGGCAATGAGCAGTTCTTC.

The sample holds many counts of this clonotype. The chain combines TRBV2 with TRBJ2-4; D possibly corresponds to TRBD1 (7 bases). CDR1 SNHLY and CDR2 FYNNEI come from the germline V gene. Trimming pared 6 bases from V and 15 bases from J, leaving 12 bases between. The CDR3 has 10 residues. The CDR3 coding sequence is TGTGCCAGCAGAAACAGGGGACTGTACTTC. It codes for CASRNRGLYF.

This clonotype has at least ten counts. V is TRBV5-6 and J is TRBJ2-7; 7 nucleotides agree with TRBD1. V lost 1 base, J lost 6 bases, and 13 bases stayed unmatched. The CDR3 length is 16 residues. Germline V CDR1 and CDR2: SGHDT, YYEEEE. The chain's CDR3 is CASSLSSGTEYGEQYF. CDR3 nucleotides: TGTGCCAGCAGCTTGTCCTCCGGGACAGAGTACGGCGAGCAGTACTTC.